This T cell receptor (beta chain) derives from a study of cytomegalovirus exposure and HLA in healthy donors. Overall study context: The 120 validation repertoires, a later analysis reported, used the same platform as the 600 to 850 repertoires from the first cohort. Study-wide points: The investigators catalogued 150 or so TCR beta chains as cytomegalovirus-associated. Many donors shared some public TCRs, even though most TCR sequences were rare.

The repertoire was sequenced with immunoSEQ multiplex PCR; TCRdb's copy has only in-frame clones and lacks some. This repertoire shows about 78,000 clones, almost 97% found once; its top ten account for roughly 1.6%. Separation from the approximately 720-subject first cohort characterized the roughly 110-subject validation cohort, to which the donors belonged. This clone has just one count. Its specificity is not known. Germline lookup yields CDR1 SGHDN and CDR2 FVKESK. V was pared by 4 bases and J by 4 bases, with 1 base of the junction left unmatched. This CDR3 region has 12 residues. The sequenced sample was PBMCs. V is TRBV14 and J is TRBJ2-7, with TRBD1 matching 7 bases. The clonotype comes from a man aged 18 to 30 in good health and CMV-seropositive. This CDR3 is CASSRTGYEQYF. The CDR3 DNA reads as TGTGCCAGCAGCCGGACAGGTTACGAGCAGTACTTC.